This entry lists 19 T cell receptor beta chains sequenced from one sample in a study of graft-versus-host responses after intestinal transplantation. The assay was immunoSEQ multiplex PCR, and TCRdb's table has in-frame clones only and misses some. The profile shows tens of thousands of clones, more than 80% of them singletons. What these receptors recognize is not known. The source material was unstimulated CD8+ T cells sorted from spleen or lymph node cells, sampled before intestinal transplant. These receptors were taken from a human donor who received an intestinal transplant.

The V and J genes are TRBV19 and TRBJ2-5, with D perhaps TRBD2 (6 bases). Germline assignment: CDR1 LNHDA and CDR2 SQIVND (reference sequence). With 9 bases removed from V and 5 bases from J, the gap between germline ends came to 16 bases. CDR3 size: 13 residues. DNA for the CDR3: TGTGCCAGCGGTGGAGGGGAAAAGGAGACCCAGTACTTC. Amino acids: CASGGGEKETQYF.

The rearrangement uses TRBV6-6 and TRBJ2-7; TRBD2 might be the D (6 bases). Germline V CDR1 and CDR2: MNHNY, SVGAGI (reference sequence). The V end was cut by 1 base, the J end by 2 bases, with 12 bases between. This CDR3 has 15 residues. The CDR3 DNA sequence: TGTGCCAGCAGTTACTGGGGACTTCCCCCCTACGAGCAGTACTTC. Its protein is CASSYWGLPPYEQYF.

CDR3 nucleotide sequence: TGTGCCCATGACAGGGAGGCTGGAAACACCATATATTTT. Its translation: CAHDREAGNTIYF. This chain links TRBV6-6 with TRBJ1-3; 7 nucleotides agree with TRBD1. The CDR3 length is 13 residues. After removal of 11 bases from V and 2 bases from J, the junction contained 6 bases not matched to a gene. Germline assignment: CDR1 MNHNY and CDR2 SVGAGI (reference sequence).

The chain joins TRBV6-1 to TRBJ2-1; D gene uncertain. Germline CDR1 reads MNHNS; CDR2 reads SASEGT. V was clipped by 7 bases and J by 0 bases, with 7 bases between them. The CDR3 has 13 amino acids. In nucleotides, the CDR3 is TGTGCCAGCACGATGAGCTCCTACAATGAGCAGTTCTTC. It encodes CASTMSSYNEQFF.

V usage is TRBV6-6 and J usage is TRBJ2-7; 7 nucleotides agree with TRBD1. The trim removed 0 bases at V and 6 bases at J, leaving 2 bases unmatched. The CDR3 has 13 residues. Germline loops: CDR1 MNHNY, CDR2 SVGAGI (reference sequence). CDR3 nucleotides: TGTGCCAGCAGTTACTCACAGGGGTCCGAGCAGTACTTC. Encoded protein: CASSYSQGSEQYF.

This chain connects TRBV5-1 to TRBJ2-1, with D perhaps matching TRBD1 (5 bases). There are 12 residues in the CDR3. Trimming removed 7 bases from V and 5 bases from J, with 10 bases in between. The germline CDR1 and CDR2 sequences are SGHRS and YFSETQ. The CDR3 is CASRKGNNEQFF. CDR3 coding DNA: TGCGCCAGCCGAAAGGGGAACAATGAGCAGTTCTTC.

This sequence joins TRBV14 and TRBJ2-2, with 11 bases fitting TRBD2. V dropped 0 bases and J dropped 6; count of bases not matched to a gene: 9. CDR1 is SGHDN, CDR2 FVKESK, per germline. The CDR3 totals 18 residues. DNA for the CDR3: TGTGCCAGCAGCCAAGATCGAGAGACTAGCGGGAAGGCCGGGGAGCTGTTTTTT. Protein product: CASSQDRETSGKAGELFF.

The chain's CDR3 is CASSQVGQGAGTEQFF. The CDR3 DNA reads TGCGCCAGCAGCCAGGTGGGACAGGGGGCGGGTACTGAGCAGTTCTTC. The V call is TRBV4-1, the J call TRBJ2-1, with 12 nucleotides matching TRBD1. This CDR3 has 16 residues. V lost 3 bases, J lost 9 bases, and 9 bases stayed unmatched. Germline V gives CDR1 MGHRA, CDR2 YSYEKL.

The rearrangement uses TRBV20-1 and TRBJ1-1; possibly TRBD1 for D (5 bases). V gave up 5 bases and J gave up 8 bases, with 9 bases separating them. Germline loops: CDR1 DFQATT, CDR2 SNEGSKA (reference sequence). This CDR3 spans 10 amino acids. The CDR3 DNA sequence: TGCAGTGCTCCACGACAGGAAGCTTTCTTT. Its translation is CSAPRQEAFF.

The V call is TRBV7-8, the J call TRBJ1-2, with D perhaps matching TRBD1 (6 bases). Trimming removed 5 bases at V and 1 base at J, with 17 bases between. This CDR3 has 16 residues. The germline V gene has CDR1 SGHVS and CDR2 FQNEAQ. Here the CDR3 reads CASSPLTGQINYGYTF. CDR3 nucleotide sequence: TGTGCCAGCAGCCCACTGACAGGCCAAATTAACTATGGCTACACCTTC.

The chain employs TRBV10-2 and TRBJ1-5; perhaps TRBD1 as D (6 bases). Germline CDR1 is WSHSY and CDR2 is SAAADI. V gave up 7 bases and J gave up 0 bases, with 25 bases separating them. The CDR3 has 19 amino acids. CDR3 sequence (DNA): TGCGCCAGCATCAAAACCCGGGACACCAGACTTTATAGCAATCAGCCCCAGCATTTT. Encoded protein: CASIKTRDTRLYSNQPQHF.

The V gene is TRBV29-1, the J gene TRBJ2-1; 14 bases fit TRBD2. Germline V gene data show CDR1 as SQVTM and CDR2 as ANQGSEA. V shed 6 bases and J 1 base; nucleotides not matched to a gene: 8. The CDR3 extends over 17 amino acids. CDR3 amino acids: CSVRLAGGPGSYNEQFF. As DNA, the CDR3 is TGCAGCGTCCGACTAGCGGGAGGGCCAGGGTCCTACAATGAGCAGTTCTTC.

This sequence joins TRBV7-9 and TRBJ1-2; possibly TRBD1 for D (6 bases). The CDR3 loop spans 13 amino acids. Germline CDR1 is SEHNR and CDR2 is FQNEAQ (reference sequence). Trimming shortened V by 4 bases and J by 6 bases, and 12 bases separated the two germline ends. DNA of the CDR3: TGTGCCAGCAGCTGGGGGGGCGCGGATGGCTACACCTTC. Protein product: CASSWGGADGYTF.

The rearrangement links TRBV9 to TRBJ2-3; TRBD2 agrees at 13 bases. J was trimmed by 2 bases and V by 0 bases; bases with no gene match: 3. The CDR3 loop spans 17 amino acids. Germline assignment: CDR1 SGDLS and CDR2 YYNGEE. CDR3 coding DNA: TGTGCCAGCAGCGTAGGGACTAGCGGGAGTAACACAGATACGCAGTATTTT. It translates to CASSVGTSGSNTDTQYF.

This chain connects TRBV15 to TRBJ2-2; 10 bases are a match to TRBD1. Germline V gene sequence: CDR1 LNHNV, CDR2 YYDKDF (reference sequence). J lost 4 bases, V lost 1 base, and 0 bases had no gene match. The CDR3 has 15 residues. The CDR3 DNA reads TGTGCCACCAGCAGAGGGACAGGGGGCACCGGGGAGCTGTTTTTT. Translated: CATSRGTGGTGELFF.

The V and J genes are TRBV19 and TRBJ2-7, with D perhaps TRBD2 (6 bases). The CDR3 sequence is 14 residues long. V gave up 5 bases and J gave up 3 bases, with 14 bases separating them. Per the germline V gene, CDR1 is LNHDA and CDR2 is SQIVND (reference sequence). CDR3 nucleotide sequence: TGTGCCAGTAGTCACGGGACTGGGAACTACGAGCAGTACTTC. It specifies CASSHGTGNYEQYF.

The rearrangement joins TRBV4-1 to TRBJ2-1, with D possibly TRBD1 on 5 matching bases. In germline, CDR1 is MGHRA, CDR2 YSYEKL. The germline V and J ends were trimmed by 0 bases and 11 bases, with 20 bases remaining between them. This CDR3 contains 16 residues. CDR3 loop: CASSQDQGESTIQQFF. In nucleotides, the CDR3 is TGCGCCAGCAGCCAAGATCAGGGTGAGTCTACAATCCAGCAGTTCTTC.

The chain employs TRBV29-1 and TRBJ2-5, with a weak D call TRBD2 (5 bases). Trimming left V 7 bases short and J 3 bases short, with 6 bases between. The germline gives CDR1 SQVTM, CDR2 ANQGSEA. CDR3 size: 10 residues. The CDR3 sequence is CSAGKETQYF. The DNA for the CDR3 is TGCAGCGCCGGGAAAGAGACCCAGTACTTC.

This chain links TRBV5-5 with TRBJ2-5; 7 bases align to TRBD2. Germline V CDR1 and CDR2: SGHKS, YYEKEE (reference sequence). With V trimmed by 0 bases and J by 4 bases, 12 bases remained unmatched. This CDR3 comprises 17 residues. The CDR3 loop reads CASSLAEGREIGETQYF. CDR3 sequence (DNA): TGTGCCAGCAGCTTGGCAGAGGGGCGGGAGATTGGAGAGACCCAGTACTTC. The whole variable domain, remainder taken from reference TRBV5-5 and TRBJ2-5, is DAGVTQSPTHLIKTRGQQVTLRCSPISGHKSVSWYQQVLGQGPQFIFQYYEKEERGRGNFPDRFSARQFPNYSSELNVNALLLGDSALYLCASSLAEGREIGETQYFGPGTRLLVL.